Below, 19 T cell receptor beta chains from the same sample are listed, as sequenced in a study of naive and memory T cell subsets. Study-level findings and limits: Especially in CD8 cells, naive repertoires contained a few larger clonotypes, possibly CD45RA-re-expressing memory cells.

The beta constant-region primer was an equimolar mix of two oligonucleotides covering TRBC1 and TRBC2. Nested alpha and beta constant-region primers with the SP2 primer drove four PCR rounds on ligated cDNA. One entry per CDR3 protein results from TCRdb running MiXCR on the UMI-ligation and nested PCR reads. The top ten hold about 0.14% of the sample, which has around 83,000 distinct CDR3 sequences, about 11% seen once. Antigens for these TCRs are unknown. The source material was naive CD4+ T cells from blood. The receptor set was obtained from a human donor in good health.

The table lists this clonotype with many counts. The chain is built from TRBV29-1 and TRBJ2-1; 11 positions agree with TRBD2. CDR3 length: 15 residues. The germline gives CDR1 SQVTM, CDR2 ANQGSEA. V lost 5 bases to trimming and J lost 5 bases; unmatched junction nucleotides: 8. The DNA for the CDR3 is TGCAGCGTTTTCAAAGGGACTAGCGGAAACAATGAGCAGTTCTTC. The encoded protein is CSVFKGTSGNNEQFF.

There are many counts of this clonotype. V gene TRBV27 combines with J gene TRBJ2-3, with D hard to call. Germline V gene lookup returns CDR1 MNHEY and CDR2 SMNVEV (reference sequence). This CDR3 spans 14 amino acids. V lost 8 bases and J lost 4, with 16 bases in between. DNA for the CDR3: TGTGCCAGCTCGAAGGTTCGTCAGGCAGATACGCAGTATTTT. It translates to CASSKVRQADTQYF.

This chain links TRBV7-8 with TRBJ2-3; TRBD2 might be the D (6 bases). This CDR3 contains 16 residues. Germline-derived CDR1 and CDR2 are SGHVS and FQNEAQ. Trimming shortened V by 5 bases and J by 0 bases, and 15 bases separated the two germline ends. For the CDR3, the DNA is TGTGCCAGCAGCCTTCCTCGGGAGCCCAGCACAGATACGCAGTATTTT. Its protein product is CASSLPREPSTDTQYF.

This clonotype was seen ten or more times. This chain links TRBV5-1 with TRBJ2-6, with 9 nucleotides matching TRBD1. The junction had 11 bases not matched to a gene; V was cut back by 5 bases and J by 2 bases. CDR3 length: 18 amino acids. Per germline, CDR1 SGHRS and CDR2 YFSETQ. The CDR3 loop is CASSATGTGPPGANVLTF. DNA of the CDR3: TGCGCCAGCAGTGCTACCGGGACAGGGCCACCTGGGGCCAACGTCCTGACTTTC.

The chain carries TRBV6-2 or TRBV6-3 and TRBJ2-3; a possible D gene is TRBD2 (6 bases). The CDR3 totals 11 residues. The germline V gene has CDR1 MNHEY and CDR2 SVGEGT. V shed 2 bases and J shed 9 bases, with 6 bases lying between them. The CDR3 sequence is CASSYGLTQYF. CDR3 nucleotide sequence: TGTGCCAGCAGTTACGGACTAACGCAGTATTTT.

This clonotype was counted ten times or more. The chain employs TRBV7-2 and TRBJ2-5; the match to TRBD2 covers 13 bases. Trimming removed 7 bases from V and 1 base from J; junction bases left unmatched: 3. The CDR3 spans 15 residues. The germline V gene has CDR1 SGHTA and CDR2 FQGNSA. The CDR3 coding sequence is TGTGCCAGCACCCGACTAGCGGGAGGCCAAGAGACCCAGTACTTC. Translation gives CASTRLAGGQETQYF.

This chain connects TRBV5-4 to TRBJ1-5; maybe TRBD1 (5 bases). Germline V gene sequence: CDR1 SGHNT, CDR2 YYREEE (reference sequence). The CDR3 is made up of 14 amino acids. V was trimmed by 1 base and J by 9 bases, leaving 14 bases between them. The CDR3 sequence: CASSLLGAQGPQHF. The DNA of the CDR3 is TGTGCCAGCAGCTTGCTAGGGGCACAAGGGCCCCAGCATTTT. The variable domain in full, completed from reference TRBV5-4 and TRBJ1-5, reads ETGVTQSPTHLIKTRGQQVTLRCSSQSGHNTVSWYQQALGQGPQFIFQYYREEENGRGNFPPRFSGLQFPNYSSELNVNALELDDSALYLCASSLLGAQGPQHFGDGTRLSIL.

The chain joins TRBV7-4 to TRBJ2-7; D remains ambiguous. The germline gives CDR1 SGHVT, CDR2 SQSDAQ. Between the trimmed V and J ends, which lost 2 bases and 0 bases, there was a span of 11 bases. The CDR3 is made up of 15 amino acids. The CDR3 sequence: CASSLNGLSSYEQYF. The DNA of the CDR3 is TGTGCCAGCAGCTTAAACGGGCTTAGCTCCTACGAGCAGTACTTC. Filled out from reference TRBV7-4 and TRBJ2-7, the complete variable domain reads GAGVSQSPRYKVAKRGRDVALRCDSISGHVTLYWYRQTLGQGSEVLTYSQSDAQRDKSGRPSGRFSAERPERSVSTLKIQRTEQGDSAVYLCASSLNGLSSYEQYFGPGTRLTVT.

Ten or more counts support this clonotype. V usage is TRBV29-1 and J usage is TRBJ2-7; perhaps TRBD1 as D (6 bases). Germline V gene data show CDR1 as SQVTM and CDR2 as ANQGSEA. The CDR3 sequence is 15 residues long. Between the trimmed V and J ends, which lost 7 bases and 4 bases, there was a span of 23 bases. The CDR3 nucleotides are TGCAGCGCCACTTTGAGGGGGATAATCTCTTACGAGCAGTACTTC. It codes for CSATLRGIISYEQYF.

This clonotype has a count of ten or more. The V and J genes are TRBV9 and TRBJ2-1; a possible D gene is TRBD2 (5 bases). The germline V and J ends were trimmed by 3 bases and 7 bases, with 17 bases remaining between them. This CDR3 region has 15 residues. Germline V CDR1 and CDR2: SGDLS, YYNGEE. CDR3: CASSAREGLGNEQFF. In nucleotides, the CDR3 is TGTGCCAGCAGCGCCCGGGAAGGGCTGGGGAATGAGCAGTTCTTC.

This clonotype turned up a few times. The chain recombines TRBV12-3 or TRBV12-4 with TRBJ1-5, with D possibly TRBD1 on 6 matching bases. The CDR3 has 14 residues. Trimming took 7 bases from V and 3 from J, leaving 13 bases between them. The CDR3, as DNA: TGTGCCAGCACCCCTGACAGGTTCAATCAGCCCCAGCATTTT. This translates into CASTPDRFNQPQHF.

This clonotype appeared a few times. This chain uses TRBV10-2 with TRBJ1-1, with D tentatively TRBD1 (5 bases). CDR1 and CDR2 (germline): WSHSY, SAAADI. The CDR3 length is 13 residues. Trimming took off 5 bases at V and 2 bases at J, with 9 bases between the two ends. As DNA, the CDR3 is TGCGCCAGCAGTAAGCAGGGTAACACTGAAGCTTTCTTT. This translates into CASSKQGNTEAFF.

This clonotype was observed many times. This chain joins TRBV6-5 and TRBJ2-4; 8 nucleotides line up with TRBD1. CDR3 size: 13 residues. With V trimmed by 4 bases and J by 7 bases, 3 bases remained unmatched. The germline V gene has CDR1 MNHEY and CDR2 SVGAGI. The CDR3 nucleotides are TGTGCCAGCAGTTTCAGGGACAGGAACATTCAGTACTTC. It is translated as CASSFRDRNIQYF.

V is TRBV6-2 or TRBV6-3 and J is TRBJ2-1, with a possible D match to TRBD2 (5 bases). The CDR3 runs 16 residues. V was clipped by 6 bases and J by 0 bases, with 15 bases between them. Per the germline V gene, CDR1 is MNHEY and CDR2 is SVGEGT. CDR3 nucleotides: TGTGCCAGCAGGCACGGGGAAAGAAGCTCCTACAATGAGCAGTTCTTC. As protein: CASRHGERSSYNEQFF.

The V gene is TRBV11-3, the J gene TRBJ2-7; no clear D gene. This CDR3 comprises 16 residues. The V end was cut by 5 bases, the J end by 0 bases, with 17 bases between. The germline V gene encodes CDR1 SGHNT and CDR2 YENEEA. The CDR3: CASSPSGTLSSYEQYF. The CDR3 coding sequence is TGTGCCAGCAGCCCATCCGGAACGCTGAGCTCCTACGAGCAGTACTTC. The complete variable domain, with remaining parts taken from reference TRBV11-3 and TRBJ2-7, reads EAGVVQSPRYKIIEKKQPVAFWCNPISGHNTLYWYLQNLGQGPELLIRYENEEAVDDSQLPKDRFSAERLKGVDSTLKIQPAELGDSAVYLCASSPSGTLSSYEQYFGPGTRLTVT.

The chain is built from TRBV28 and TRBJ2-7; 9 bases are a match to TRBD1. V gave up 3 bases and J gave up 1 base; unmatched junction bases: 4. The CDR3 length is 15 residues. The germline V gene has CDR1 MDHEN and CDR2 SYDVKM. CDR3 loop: CASSLGTGTSYEQYF. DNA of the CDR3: TGTGCCAGCAGTTTGGGGACAGGGACATCCTACGAGCAGTACTTC.

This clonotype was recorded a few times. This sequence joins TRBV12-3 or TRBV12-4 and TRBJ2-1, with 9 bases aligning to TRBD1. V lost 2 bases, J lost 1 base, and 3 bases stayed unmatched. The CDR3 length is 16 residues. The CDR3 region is CASSLSGTGSYNEQFF. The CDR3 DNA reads TGTGCCAGCAGTTTAAGTGGGACAGGGTCCTACAATGAGCAGTTCTTC.

CDR3: CASSVVGGKQYF. The CDR3 coding sequence is TGTGCCAGCAGCGTAGTGGGGGGCAAGCAGTACTTC. The rearrangement uses TRBV9 and TRBJ2-7; D possibly matches TRBD1 or TRBD2 (6 bases each). The CDR3 is 12 amino acids. Germline V gene data show CDR1 as SGDLS and CDR2 as YYNGEE. V was cut by 0 bases and J by 8 bases, with 9 bases left in between. Variable domain in full (rest from reference TRBV9 and TRBJ2-7): DSGVTQTPKHLITATGQRVTLRCSPRSGDLSVYWYQQSLDQGLQFLIQYYNGEERAKGNILERFSAQQFPDLHSELNLSSLELGDSALYFCASSVVGGKQYFGPGTRLTVT.

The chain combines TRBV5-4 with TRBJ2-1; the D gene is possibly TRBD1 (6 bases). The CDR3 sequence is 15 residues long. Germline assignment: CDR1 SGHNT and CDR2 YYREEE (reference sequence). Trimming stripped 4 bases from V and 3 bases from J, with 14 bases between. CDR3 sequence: CASSPGQLDYNEQFF. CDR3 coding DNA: TGTGCCAGCAGCCCAGGACAGCTAGACTACAATGAGCAGTTCTTC.